This is a list of T cell receptor beta chains from one sample in a study of blood T cell repertoires in COVID-19. Repertoires were generated with immunoSEQ multiplex PCR, while TCRdb's copy carries only in-frame clones and drops some. This sample yields around 320,000 clones, of which approximately 90% are seen a single time; 2% to 3% belongs to the top ten. The sample comprised peripheral blood. The receptors stem from a man in his late teens or twenties with active or convalescent COVID-19. CDR3s include the opening cysteine and the closing phenylalanine or tryptophan. D genes are given only for firm matches. Not all rows give a size; the values are once, few, many and, for expanded clones, a class.

d_call: TRBD2; j_call: TRBJ2-3; v_call: TRBV9; clone_size: few; cdr3_aa: CASSGSGTAGDTQYF; cdr3_nt: TGTGCCAGCAGCGGTAGCGGGACGGCGGGAGATACGCAGTATTTT
d_call: -; j_call: TRBJ2-7; v_call: TRBV27; clone_size: -; cdr3_aa: CASSFGTSYEQYF; cdr3_nt: TGTGCCAGCAGTTTTGGCACCTCCTACGAGCAGTACTTC
d_call: -; j_call: TRBJ2-1; v_call: TRBV14; clone_size: -; cdr3_aa: CASSQLTGLLYNEQFF; cdr3_nt: TGTGCCAGCAGCCAATTAACGGGACTCCTCTACAATGAGCAGTTCTTC
d_call: -; j_call: TRBJ2-7; v_call: TRBV10-3; clone_size: -; cdr3_aa: CAISDPGRGGPYEQYF; cdr3_nt: TGTGCCATCAGTGATCCCGGACGGGGTGGGCCTTACGAGCAGTACTTC
d_call: -; j_call: TRBJ2-7; v_call: TRBV5-5; clone_size: -; cdr3_aa: CATQTAGGFSEQYF; cdr3_nt: TGTGCGACCCAGACCGCTGGGGGGTTTTCCGAGCAGTACTTC
d_call: -; j_call: TRBJ1-1; v_call: TRBV6-5; clone_size: -; cdr3_aa: CASGGTTEAFF; cdr3_nt: TGTGCCAGTGGAGGGACCACTGAAGCTTTCTTT
d_call: TRBD1; j_call: TRBJ1-2; v_call: TRBV4-1; clone_size: -; cdr3_aa: CASSLSTGGLGSGYTF; cdr3_nt: TGCGCCAGCAGCCTCTCGACAGGGGGGTTAGGAAGCGGCTACACCTTC
d_call: TRBD2; j_call: TRBJ2-5; v_call: TRBV9; clone_size: -; cdr3_aa: CASSNAGTTQETQYF; cdr3_nt: TGTGCCAGCAGCAATGCCGGGACTACGCAAGAGACCCAGTACTTC
d_call: -; j_call: TRBJ1-6; v_call: TRBV7-2; clone_size: -; cdr3_aa: CASSRMGGPGSNSPLHF; cdr3_nt: TGTGCCAGCAGCCGGATGGGGGGGCCAGGCTCGAATTCACCCCTCCACTTT
d_call: TRBD2; j_call: TRBJ2-1; v_call: TRBV28; clone_size: -; cdr3_aa: CASSRRGVYTSGRGEQFF; cdr3_nt: TGTGCCAGCAGTCGAAGGGGGGTATATACTAGCGGGAGAGGCGAGCAGTTCTTC
d_call: -; j_call: TRBJ1-1; v_call: TRBV6-5; clone_size: -; cdr3_aa: CASSQWETEAFF; cdr3_nt: TGTGCCAGCAGCCAATGGGAGACTGAAGCTTTCTTT
d_call: -; j_call: TRBJ1-5; v_call: TRBV7-2; clone_size: -; cdr3_aa: CASSGSINQPQHF; cdr3_nt: TGTGCCAGCAGCGGCAGTATTAATCAGCCCCAGCATTTT
d_call: TRBD2; j_call: TRBJ2-1; v_call: TRBV7-9; clone_size: -; cdr3_aa: CASSLGLAEVNEQFF; cdr3_nt: TGTGCCAGCAGCCTAGGACTAGCGGAGGTTAATGAGCAGTTCTTC
d_call: TRBD2; j_call: TRBJ2-3; v_call: TRBV18; clone_size: -; cdr3_aa: CASSPLSRGGADTQYF; cdr3_nt: TGTGCCAGCTCACCGCTTTCGCGGGGGGGAGCAGATACGCAGTATTTT
d_call: -; j_call: TRBJ2-3; v_call: TRBV6-5; clone_size: few; cdr3_aa: CASSHSASAKDTQYF; cdr3_nt: TGTGCCAGCAGCCACTCGGCTAGTGCTAAAGATACGCAGTATTTT
d_call: -; j_call: TRBJ1-2; v_call: TRBV4-1; clone_size: -; cdr3_aa: CASSQVDTLNYGYTF; cdr3_nt: TGCGCCAGCAGCCAGGTAGACACCTTAAACTATGGCTACACCTTC
d_call: -; j_call: TRBJ2-5; v_call: TRBV24-1; clone_size: once; cdr3_aa: CATSDLETQYF; cdr3_nt: TGTGCCACCAGTGATCTGGAGACCCAGTACTTC